The text below deals with one TCR beta chain. Germline V gene sequence: CDR1 SGHRS, CDR2 YFSETQ. V was pared by 5 bases and J by 5 bases, with 22 bases between. This CDR3 is built from 17 residues. This sample stems from a study of long-term antiretroviral therapy in people with HIV. Running of the v3.0 immunoSEQ assay took place at survey level. Assay: immunoSEQ multiplex PCR; the TCRdb copy retains only in-frame clones and omits some. In the table there are approximately 32,000 clones, approximately 83% of which are singletons. This sample comprised unsorted PBMCs, obtained 0.4 years before starting antiretroviral therapy. The clonotype comes from a man between 18 and 35 years old with HIV. The chain combines TRBV5-1 with TRBJ2-2; a weak D match, TRBD2 (6 bases). The CDR3 DNA follows: TGCGCCAGCAGGCGGGACGTAGGGACCGCCAGTACCGGGGAGCTGTTTTTT. Protein sequence: CASRRDVGTASTGELFF.